This TCR beta chain was retrieved from a study of CD8+ T cells in alopecia areata. Looking at the study overall: Oral tofacitinib, 5 to 10 mg twice daily, was given in an open-label trial. Regarding the study as a whole: Elevated clonality characterized lesional scalp relative to normal scalp, particularly in alopecia totalis/universalis.

Peripheral blood samples and lesional scalp punch biopsies were obtained from alopecia areata patients. Separation by sorting yielded CD4+ and CD8+ T cells from PBMCs. This CDR3 is 13 amino acids long. Germline V gives CDR1 SQVTM, CDR2 ANQGSEA. V was pared by 4 bases and J by 2 bases, with 1 base of the junction left unmatched. Following extraction, RNA underwent reverse transcription to cDNA, which served as the sequencing template. Method: immunoSEQ multiplex PCR; TCRdb's copy keeps in-frame clones and lacks some. The sample carries 150,000 or so clones, around 47% recorded once. This clone showed up just a few times. The target antigen is unknown.

The source is a human donor with alopecia areata. The sequencing input was CD4+ T cells sorted from blood. The V and J genes are TRBV29-1 and TRBJ2-5; 10 bases map to TRBD1. The CDR3 DNA sequence: TGCAGCGTTGGGGACAGGGGACAAGAGACCCAGTACTTC. This codes for CSVGDRGQETQYF.